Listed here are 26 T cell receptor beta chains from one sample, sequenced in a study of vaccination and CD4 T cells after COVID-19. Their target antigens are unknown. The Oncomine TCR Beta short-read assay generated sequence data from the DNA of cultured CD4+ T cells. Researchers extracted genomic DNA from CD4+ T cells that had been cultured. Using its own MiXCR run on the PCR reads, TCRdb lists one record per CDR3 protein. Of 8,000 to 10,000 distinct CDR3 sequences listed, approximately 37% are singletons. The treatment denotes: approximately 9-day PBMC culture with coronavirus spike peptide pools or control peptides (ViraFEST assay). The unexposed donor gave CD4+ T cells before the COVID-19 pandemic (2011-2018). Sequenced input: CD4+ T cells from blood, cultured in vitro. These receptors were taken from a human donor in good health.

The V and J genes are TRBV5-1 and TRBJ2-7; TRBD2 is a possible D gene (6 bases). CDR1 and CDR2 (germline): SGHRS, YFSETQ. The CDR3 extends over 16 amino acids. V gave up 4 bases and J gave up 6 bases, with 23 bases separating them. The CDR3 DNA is TGCGCCAGCAGCCCGGACGCAGGGACCGGCGGGGTCGAGCAGTACTTC. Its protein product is CASSPDAGTGGVEQYF.

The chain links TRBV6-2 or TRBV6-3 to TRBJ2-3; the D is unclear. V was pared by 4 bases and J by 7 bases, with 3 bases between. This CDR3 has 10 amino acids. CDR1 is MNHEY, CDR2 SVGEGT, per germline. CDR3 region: CASSSNTQYF. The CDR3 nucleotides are TGTGCCAGCAGTTCGAATACGCAGTATTTT.

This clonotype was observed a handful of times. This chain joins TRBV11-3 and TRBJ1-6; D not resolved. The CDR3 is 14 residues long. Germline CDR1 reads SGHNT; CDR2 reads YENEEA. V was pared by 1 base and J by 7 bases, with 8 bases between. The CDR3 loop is CASSLGLGNSPLHF. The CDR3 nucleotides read TGTGCCAGCAGCTTAGGTCTGGGCAATTCACCCCTCCACTTT.

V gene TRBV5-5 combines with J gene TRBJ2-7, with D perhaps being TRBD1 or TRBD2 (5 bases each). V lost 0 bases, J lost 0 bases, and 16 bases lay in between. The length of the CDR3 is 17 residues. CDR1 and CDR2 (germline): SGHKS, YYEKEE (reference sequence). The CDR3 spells CASSLAPGRWSSYEQYF. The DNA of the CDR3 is TGTGCCAGCAGCTTGGCCCCGGGACGATGGAGCTCCTACGAGCAGTACTTC.

In DNA, the CDR3 is TGTGCCACCAGTGATATTACAGGGTCTAGTGGCTACACCTTC. It yields the protein CATSDITGSSGYTF. This rearrangement joins TRBV24-1 to TRBJ1-2; a weak D match, TRBD1 (6 bases). Germline-derived CDR1 and CDR2 are KGHDR and SFDVKD. The CDR3 length is 14 residues. V lost 3 bases and J 7 bases, leaving 14 bases between the germline ends.

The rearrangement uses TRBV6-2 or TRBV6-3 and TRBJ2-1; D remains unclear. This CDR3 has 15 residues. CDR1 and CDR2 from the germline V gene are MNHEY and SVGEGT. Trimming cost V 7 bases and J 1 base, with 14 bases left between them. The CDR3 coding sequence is TGTGCCAGCAACTTAGGTTTCCGTTCCTACAATGAGCAGTTCTTC. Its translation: CASNLGFRSYNEQFF.

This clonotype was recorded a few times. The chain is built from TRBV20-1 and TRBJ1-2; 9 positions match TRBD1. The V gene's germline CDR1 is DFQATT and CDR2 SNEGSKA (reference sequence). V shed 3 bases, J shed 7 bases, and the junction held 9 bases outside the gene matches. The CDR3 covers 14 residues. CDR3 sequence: CSASLRDRAVGYTF. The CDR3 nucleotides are TGCAGTGCTAGTCTCCGGGACAGGGCGGTTGGCTACACCTTC.

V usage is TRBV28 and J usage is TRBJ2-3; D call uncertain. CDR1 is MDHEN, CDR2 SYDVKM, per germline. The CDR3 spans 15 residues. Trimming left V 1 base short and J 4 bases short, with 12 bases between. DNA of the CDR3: TGTGCCAGCAGTTTATACGGGTTAGAGGCAGATACGCAGTATTTT. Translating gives CASSLYGLEADTQYF. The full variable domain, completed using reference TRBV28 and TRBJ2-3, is DVKVTQSSRYLVKRTGEKVFLECVQDMDHENMFWYRQDPGLGLRLIYFSYDVKMKEKGDIPEGYSVSREKKERFSLILESASTNQTSMYLCASSLYGLEADTQYFGPGTRLTVL.

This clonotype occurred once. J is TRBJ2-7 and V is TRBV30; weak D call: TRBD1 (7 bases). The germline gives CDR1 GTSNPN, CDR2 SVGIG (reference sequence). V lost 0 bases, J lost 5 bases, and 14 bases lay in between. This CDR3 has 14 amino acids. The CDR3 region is CAWSVGGGRDEQYF. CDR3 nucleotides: TGTGCCTGGAGTGTTGGAGGGGGCAGGGACGAGCAGTACTTC.

This CDR3 reads CASSLGTREQYF. The DNA of the CDR3 is TGTGCCAGCAGCCTAGGGACTCGCGAGCAGTACTTC. The V call is TRBV7-8, the J call TRBJ2-7, with D perhaps TRBD2 (6 bases). Germline V gives CDR1 SGHVS, CDR2 FQNEAQ. There are 12 residues in the CDR3. Between the trimmed V and J ends, which lost 5 bases and 6 bases, there was a span of 11 bases.

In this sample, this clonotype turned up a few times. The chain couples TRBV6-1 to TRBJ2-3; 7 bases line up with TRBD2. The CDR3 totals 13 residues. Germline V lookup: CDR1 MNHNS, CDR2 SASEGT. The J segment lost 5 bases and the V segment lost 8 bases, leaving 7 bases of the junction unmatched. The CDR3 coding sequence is TGTGCCAGCGGAACCGGGACTATAGATACGCAGTATTTT. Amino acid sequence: CASGTGTIDTQYF.

DNA for the CDR3: TGTGCCAGCAGCCATGACGGGACAGGCACTGAAGCTTTCTTT. This sequence encodes CASSHDGTGTEAFF. The genes are TRBV5-4 and TRBJ1-1, with 8 positions matching TRBD1. Germline V CDR1 and CDR2: SGHNT, YYREEE (reference sequence). CDR3 size: 14 residues. J gave up 4 bases and V 4 bases, and 6 bases lay outside the gene matches.

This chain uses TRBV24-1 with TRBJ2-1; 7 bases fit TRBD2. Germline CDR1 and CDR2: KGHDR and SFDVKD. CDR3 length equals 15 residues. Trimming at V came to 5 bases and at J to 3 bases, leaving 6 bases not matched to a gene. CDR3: CATSGGGSFYNEQFF. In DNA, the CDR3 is TGTGCCACCAGTGGGGGCGGGAGCTTCTACAATGAGCAGTTCTTC.

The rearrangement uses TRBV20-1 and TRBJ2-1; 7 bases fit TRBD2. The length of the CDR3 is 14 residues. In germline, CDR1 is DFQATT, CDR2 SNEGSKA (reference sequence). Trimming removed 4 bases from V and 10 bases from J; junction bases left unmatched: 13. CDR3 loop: CSATTPTSYDEQFF. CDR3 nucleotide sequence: TGCAGTGCTACTACACCGACTAGCTATGACGAGCAGTTCTTC.

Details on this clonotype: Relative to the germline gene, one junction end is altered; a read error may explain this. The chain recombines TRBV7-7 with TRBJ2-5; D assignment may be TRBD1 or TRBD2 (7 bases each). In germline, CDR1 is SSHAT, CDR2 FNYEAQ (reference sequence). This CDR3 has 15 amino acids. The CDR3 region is CASSPRRQGGETQYF. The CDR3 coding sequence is TGTGCTAGCAGCCCTCGGAGACAGGGAGGGGAGACCCAGTACTTC.

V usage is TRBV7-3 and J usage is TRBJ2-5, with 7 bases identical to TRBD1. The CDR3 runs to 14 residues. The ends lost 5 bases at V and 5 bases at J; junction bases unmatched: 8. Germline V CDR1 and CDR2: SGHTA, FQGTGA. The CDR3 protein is CASSQTGFSETQYF. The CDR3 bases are TGTGCCAGCAGCCAGACAGGGTTTAGTGAGACCCAGTACTTC.

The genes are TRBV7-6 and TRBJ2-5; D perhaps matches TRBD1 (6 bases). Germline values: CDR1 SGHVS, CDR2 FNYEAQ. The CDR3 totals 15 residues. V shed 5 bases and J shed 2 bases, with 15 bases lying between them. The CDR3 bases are TGTGCCAGCAGCGTTCCGGGACACATTCAAGAGACCCAGTACTTC. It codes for CASSVPGHIQETQYF.

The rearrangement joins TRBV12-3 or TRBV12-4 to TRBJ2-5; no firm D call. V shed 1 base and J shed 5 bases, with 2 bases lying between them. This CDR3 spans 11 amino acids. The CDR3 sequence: CASSLVETQYF. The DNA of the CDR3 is TGTGCCAGCAGTTTAGTCGAGACCCAGTACTTC.

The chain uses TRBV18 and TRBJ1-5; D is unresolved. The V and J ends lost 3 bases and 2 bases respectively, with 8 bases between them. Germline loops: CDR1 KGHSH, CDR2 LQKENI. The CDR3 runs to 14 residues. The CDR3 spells CASSPSGGNQPQHF. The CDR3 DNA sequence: TGTGCCAGCTCACCGAGTGGTGGCAATCAGCCCCAGCATTTT.

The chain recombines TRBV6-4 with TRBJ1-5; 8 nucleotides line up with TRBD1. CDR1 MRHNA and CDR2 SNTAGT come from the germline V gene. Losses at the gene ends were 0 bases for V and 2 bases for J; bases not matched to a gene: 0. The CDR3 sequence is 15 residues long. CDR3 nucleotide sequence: TGTGCCAGCAGTGACTCGACAGGGGGCAATCAGCCCCAGCATTTT. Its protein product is CASSDSTGGNQPQHF.

CDR3 DNA sequence: TGTGCCAGCAGTGAGACAGGGGTACATGGCTACACCTTC. Protein sequence: CASSETGVHGYTF. V and J are TRBV5-4 and TRBJ1-2; 8 nucleotides align to TRBD1. Germline CDR1 reads SGHNT; CDR2 reads YYREEE (reference sequence). V dropped 5 bases and J dropped 6; count of bases not matched to a gene: 6. This CDR3 spans 13 amino acids.

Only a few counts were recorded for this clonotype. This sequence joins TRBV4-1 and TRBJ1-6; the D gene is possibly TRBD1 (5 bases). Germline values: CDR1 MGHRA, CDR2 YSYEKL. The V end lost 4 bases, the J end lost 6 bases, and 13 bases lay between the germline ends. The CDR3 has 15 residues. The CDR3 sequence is CASSLERDLNSPLHF. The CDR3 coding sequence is TGCGCCAGCAGCCTTGAACGGGACCTTAATTCACCCCTCCACTTT.

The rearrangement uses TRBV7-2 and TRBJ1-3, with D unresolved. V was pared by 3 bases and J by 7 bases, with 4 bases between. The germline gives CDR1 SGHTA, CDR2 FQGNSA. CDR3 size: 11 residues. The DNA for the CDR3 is TGTGCCAGCAGCTTCACGAACACCATATATTTT. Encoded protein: CASSFTNTIYF.

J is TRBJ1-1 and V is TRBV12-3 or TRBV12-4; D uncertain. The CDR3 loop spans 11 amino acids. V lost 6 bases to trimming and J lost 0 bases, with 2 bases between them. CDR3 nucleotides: TGTGCCAGCAGACTGAACACTGAAGCTTTCTTT. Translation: CASRLNTEAFF.

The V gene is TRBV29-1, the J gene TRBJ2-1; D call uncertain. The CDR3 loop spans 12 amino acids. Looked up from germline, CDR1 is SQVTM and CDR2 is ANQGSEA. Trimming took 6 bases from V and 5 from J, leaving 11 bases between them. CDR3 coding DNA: TGCAGCGTCCCCGGGCTCAACAATGAGCAGTTCTTC. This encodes CSVPGLNNEQFF.

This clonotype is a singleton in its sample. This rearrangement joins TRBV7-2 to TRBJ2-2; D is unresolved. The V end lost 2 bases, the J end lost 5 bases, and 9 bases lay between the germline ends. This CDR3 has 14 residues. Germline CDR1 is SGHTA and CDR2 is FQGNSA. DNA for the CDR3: TGTGCCAGCAGCTTATCCTTCCGGACCGGGGAGCTGTTTTTT. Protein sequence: CASSLSFRTGELFF. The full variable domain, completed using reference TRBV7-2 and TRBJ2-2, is GAGVSQSPSNKVTEKGKDVELRCDPISGHTALYWYRQSLGQGLEFLIYFQGNSAPDKSGLPSDRFSAERTGGSVSTLTIQRTQQEDSAVYLCASSLSFRTGELFFGEGSRLTVL.